This T cell receptor (beta chain) was retrieved from a study of regulatory T cells in long-lasting Graves disease. Regarding the study as a whole: Thyroid tissue was not sampled; only peripheral blood was.

For TCR beta, libraries came from iRepertoire HTBI primers and Arm-PCR of CDR3 regions. MiXCR, run by TCRdb on the multiplex PCR reads, gives a single entry per CDR3 protein. The sample shows about 310,000 distinct CDR3 sequences, under 20% of them seen only once. This clonotype was detected ten times or more. Its antigen is still unknown. Sample time point: newly diagnosed GD, antithyroid drugs for less than 3 months. PBMC-extracted RNA yielded the TCR library. This TCR derives from a female donor with Graves disease. The sample consisted of peripheral blood mononuclear cells (PBMCs), taken at new diagnosis, from a patient treated with antithyroid drugs.

The CDR3 region is CASSYWTAATNEKLFF. The CDR3, as DNA: TGTGCCAGCAGTTACTGGACGGCTGCAACTAATGAAAAACTGTTTTTT. The rearrangement uses TRBV6-2 or TRBV6-3 and TRBJ1-4; D uncertain. The CDR3 covers 16 residues. Trimming stripped 1 base from V and 0 bases from J, with 9 bases between. Germline CDR1 reads MNHEY; CDR2 reads SVGEGT.